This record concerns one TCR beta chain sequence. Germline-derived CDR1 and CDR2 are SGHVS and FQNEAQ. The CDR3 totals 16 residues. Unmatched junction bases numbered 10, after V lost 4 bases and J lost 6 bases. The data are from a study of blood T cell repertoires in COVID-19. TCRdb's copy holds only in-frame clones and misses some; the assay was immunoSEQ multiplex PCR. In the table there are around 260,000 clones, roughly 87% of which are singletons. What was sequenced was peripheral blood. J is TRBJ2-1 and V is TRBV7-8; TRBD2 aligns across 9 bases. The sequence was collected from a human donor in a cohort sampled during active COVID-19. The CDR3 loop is CASSYTGTSRVNEQFF. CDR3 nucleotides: TGTGCCAGCAGCTATACCGGGACTAGCAGGGTCAATGAGCAGTTCTTC.